One sample yielded the 22 T cell receptor beta chains listed below, sequenced in a study of tumor and adjacent non-tumor tissue in lung cancer. The library came from three nested PCR rounds adapted from ARM-PCR protocols. From the multiplex PCR reads, TCRdb called clonotypes with MiXCR, one entry per CDR3 protein. The sample gives approximately 68,000 distinct CDR3 sequences, more than 75% of which show up once; more than 35% is in the top ten. This sample's RNA came from whole unsorted tissue. The normal lung tissue was taken more than 3 cm from the tumor edge. The sequencing sample was made of distant non-tumor lung tissue. These receptors all stem from a man aged 55-75 years with non-small cell lung cancer.

In its sample, this clonotype was seen a few times. This could be a read error, since a much larger clone is one nucleotide away. For the CDR3, the DNA is TGTGCCAGCAGCCCAACCTCACAGAGGACATATACGCAGTATTTT. It is translated as CASSPTSQRTYTQYF. This chain uses TRBV7-9 with TRBJ2-3, with a tentative D call TRBD1 (5 bases). The CDR3 has 15 residues. Trimming removed 5 bases at V and 7 bases at J, with 19 bases between. Germline values: CDR1 SEHNR, CDR2 FQNEAQ (reference sequence).

This clonotype appeared once. The chain joins TRBV11-1 to TRBJ2-1; D unclear. The ends were cut back, 0 bases at V and 7 bases at J, with 16 bases in the middle. CDR3 length: 16 amino acids. The germline V gene has CDR1 SGHAT and CDR2 FQDESV (reference sequence). The CDR3 loop is CASSLAYGIEMNEQFF. As DNA, the CDR3 is TGTGCCAGCAGCTTAGCCTATGGGATTGAGATGAATGAGCAGTTCTTC.

V is TRBV6-1 and J is TRBJ1-1, with D unresolved. Trimming cost V 4 bases and J 4 bases, with 16 bases left between them. This CDR3 has 15 residues. Germline lookup yields CDR1 MNHNS and CDR2 SASEGT. CDR3 sequence reads: CASSGVRSVSTEAFF. CDR3 sequence (DNA): TGTGCCAGCAGTGGAGTGAGGTCCGTGAGCACTGAAGCTTTCTTT.

On this clonotype: The junction does not match germline at one end; this may be a read error. The V and J genes are TRBV5-1 and TRBJ2-2; tentative D call: TRBD2 (5 bases). Germline CDR1 SGHRS, CDR2 YFSETQ. The CDR3 has 15 residues. The CDR3 DNA is TGCGCCAGCAGCTTGGGAGGAAGGGAGCCTGGGGAGCTGTTATTT. Protein product: CASSLGGREPGELLF. Looking up the rest from reference TRBV5-1 and TRBJ2-2 gives the full variable domain: KAGVTQTPRYLIKTRGQQVTLSCSPISGHRSVSWYQQTPGQGLQFLFEYFSETQRNKGNFPGRFSGRQFSNSRSEMNVSTLELGDSALYLCASSLGGREPGELLFGEGSRLTVL.

To note about this clonotype: The junction departs from the called germline gene at one end, perhaps through a read error. This chain uses TRBV6-5 with TRBJ2-1; maybe TRBD2 (6 bases). The CDR3 length is 13 residues. Per germline, CDR1 MNHEY and CDR2 SVGAGI. CDR3 loop: CVSSWTGVSGQFF. The CDR3 region has the DNA TGTGTCAGCAGTTGGACGGGAGTCAGTGGGCAGTTCTTC.

The chain joins TRBV4-1 to TRBJ1-1; D gene uncertain. The V gene's germline CDR1 is MGHRA and CDR2 YSYEKL. CDR3 length: 13 amino acids. Trimming shortened V by 0 bases and J by 11 bases, and 13 bases separated the two germline ends. The CDR3 here is CASSQDVDNEAFF. CDR3 coding DNA: TGCGCCAGCAGCCAAGATGTAGACAATGAGGCTTTCTTT.

This clonotype came up many times. This chain uses TRBV28 with TRBJ2-7; D uncertain. Germline V lookup: CDR1 MDHEN, CDR2 SYDVKM. The CDR3 length is 10 residues. Deletions cut 6 bases from V and 7 bases from J, with 7 bases between. This chain's CDR3 is CASSRREQYF. The CDR3, as DNA: TGTGCCAGCAGCCGAAGAGAGCAGTACTTC.

About this clonotype: Germline is not matched at one junction end, which may reflect a read error. The CDR3 coding sequence is TGCGCCAGCAGTCAATCGATTATAGACCCAGACTTC. This sequence encodes CASSQSIIDPDF. V and J are TRBV23-1 and TRBJ2-5, with D unresolved. TRBV23-1 is labeled an ORF, and its function is uncertain. The CDR3 covers 12 residues.

A remark on this clonotype: Since no conserved phenylalanine or tryptophan closes the CDR3, a read error is the likely cause. The chain links TRBV29-1 to TRBJ2-7; D might be TRBD2 (7 bases). The germline V gene has CDR1 SQVTM and CDR2 ANQGSEA. V lost 7 bases and J 5 bases, leaving 24 bases between the germline ends. The CDR3 runs to 15 residues. This CDR3 is CSATRGGQGPHEQYL. The CDR3 nucleotides are TGCAGCGCAACAAGGGGGGGGCAGGGTCCCCACGAGCAGTACTTA.

The chain joins TRBV6-5 to TRBJ1-5; 8 positions agree with TRBD1. V lost 5 bases and J lost 16; bases outside the gene matches: 16. Germline V lookup: CDR1 MNHEY, CDR2 SVGAGI. This CDR3 has 14 amino acids. The CDR3 DNA follows: TGTGCCAGCAGTCACACGACAGGGGAGAAGCCCAACCATTTT. As protein: CASSHTTGEKPNHF.

In regard to this clonotype: The junction and the germline gene differ at one end; a read error may be behind it. The chain carries TRBV6-5 and TRBJ1-2, with TRBD1 identical over 7 bases. The length of the CDR3 is 15 residues. The V gene's germline CDR1 is MNHEY and CDR2 SVGAGI. CDR3 residues: CASSRQGGNNYGYSF. In nucleotides, the CDR3 is TGTGCCAGCAGTCGACAGGGTGGGAATAACTACGGCTACTCATTC.

Turning to this clonotype: An end of the junction does not agree with germline; a read error may underlie this. The rearrangement uses TRBV2 and TRBJ2-7; D call uncertain. Germline V gene sequence: CDR1 SNHLY, CDR2 FYNNEI. The CDR3 runs 16 residues. The CDR3 loop reads CASSKTMATSSYEQYF. In DNA form, the CDR3 reads TGTGCCAGCAGTAAAACAATGGCGACCAGCTCCTATGAGCAGTACTTC. Complete variable domain (other parts from reference TRBV2 and TRBJ2-7): EPEVTQTPSHQVTQMGQEVILRCVPISNHLYFYWYRQILGQKVEFLVSFYNNEISEKSEIFDDQFSVERPDGSNFTLKIRSTKLEDSAMYFCASSKTMATSSYEQYFGPGTRLTVT.

On this clonotype: At one end, the junction sequence differs from germline, possibly due to a read error. The chain has TRBV6-1 and TRBJ1-1; TRBD1 might be the D (6 bases). Germline values: CDR1 MNHNS, CDR2 SASEGT. The CDR3 contains 12 residues. The chain's CDR3 is CASSLRDTEVFF. Written as DNA, the CDR3 is TGTGCAAGCAGTCTCAGGGACACTGAAGTTTTCTTT.

A note on this clonotype: Its ends do not fully match the called genes, so a read error is possible. The genes are TRBV7-9 and TRBJ1-1; D call uncertain. The V gene's germline CDR1 is SEHNR and CDR2 FQNEAQ (reference sequence). CDR3 length equals 14 residues. This CDR3 is CASSLLVGCTEAFF. In DNA form, the CDR3 reads TGTGCCAGTAGCTTATTGGTGGGATGCACTGAAGCTTTCTTT.

This clonotype was seen only once. V is TRBV23-1 and J is TRBJ1-5; no clear D gene. TRBV23-1 is filed as an ORF, its function uncertain. The CDR3 is 14 amino acids. The V gene lost 6 bases and the J gene lost 11 bases, with 20 bases spanning the gap. The DNA of the CDR3 is TGCGCCAGCAGACCAGTGACGGAGCAATCAGCCCAGCATTTT. Amino acids: CASRPVTEQSAQHF.

About this clonotype: Relative to the germline gene, one junction end is altered; a read error may explain this. This chain links TRBV28 with TRBJ2-1; D possibly matches TRBD1 or TRBD2 (5 bases each). Germline loops: CDR1 MDHEN, CDR2 SYDVKM. The CDR3 is 14 amino acids. The CDR3 protein is CASSSGGTYNEQFF. The CDR3 DNA reads TGTGCCAGCAGTTCGGGTGGGACGTACAATGAACAGTTCTTC.

This chain connects TRBV20-1 to TRBJ1-5; tentative D call: TRBD1 (5 bases). Trimming took off 5 bases at V and 16 bases at J, with 24 bases between the two ends. This CDR3 is built from 13 residues. Germline CDR1 reads DFQATT; CDR2 reads SNEGSKA (reference sequence). CDR3 bases: TGCAGTGCTCAGGCGGGGACGGAACAGTACCATCATTTT. Amino acid sequence: CSAQAGTEQYHHF.

The sample holds a few counts of this clonotype. At one of its ends the junction is not consistent with the germline gene, which may arise from a read error. This chain joins TRBV6-1 and TRBJ2-7; TRBD1 or TRBD2 may be the D gene (5 bases each). In germline, CDR1 is MNHNS, CDR2 SASEGT. The CDR3 sequence is 12 residues long. CDR3 DNA sequence: TGTGCCAGCTACATAGGATCCGGAGGACACTCCTTC. Translation gives CASYIGSGGHSF.

The CDR3 DNA is TGTGCCAGCAGCTTAGCCCGAGCCAAAAACATTCAGTACTTC. This gives the protein CASSLARAKNIQYF. V is TRBV11-2 and J is TRBJ2-4; D is uncertain. V was pared by 1 base and J by 0 bases, with 4 bases between. Germline V CDR1 and CDR2: SGHAT, FQNNGV. This CDR3 contains 14 residues.

With regard to this clonotype: Likely a read error: the CDR3 ends without its conserved phenylalanine or tryptophan. The genes are TRBV29-1 and TRBJ2-7, with TRBD1 matching over 9 bases. Trimming at V came to 7 bases and at J to 4 bases, leaving 5 bases not matched to a gene. The CDR3 spans 12 residues. Germline V CDR1 and CDR2: SQVTM, ANQGSEA. The CDR3 sequence: CSDVGQGYEQYL. DNA for the CDR3: TGCAGCGATGTAGGACAGGGGTACGAGCAGTACCTC.

The rearrangement joins TRBV5-4 to TRBJ1-2, with D unclear. The germline V gene has CDR1 SGHNT and CDR2 YYREEE (reference sequence). Trimming stripped 4 bases from V and 8 bases from J, with 18 bases between. The CDR3 sequence is 14 residues long. CDR3 amino acids: CASSMESLGVGYTF. The CDR3 DNA reads as TGTGCCAGCAGCATGGAATCCCTCGGGGTAGGCTACACCTTC. The full variable domain, with the rest looked up from reference TRBV5-4 and TRBJ1-2, is ETGVTQSPTHLIKTRGQQVTLRCSSQSGHNTVSWYQQALGQGPQFIFQYYREEENGRGNFPPRFSGLQFPNYSSELNVNALELDDSALYLCASSMESLGVGYTFGSGTRLTVV.

There are a few counts of this clonotype. No conserved phenylalanine or tryptophan ends this CDR3, so it is likely a read error. CDR3 sequence: CASSHSSGAPYEQYC. DNA of the CDR3: TGTGCCAGCAGTCACTCTAGCGGGGCCCCCTACGAGCAGTACTGC. This chain connects TRBV6-5 to TRBJ2-7; 9 bases map to TRBD2. Germline CDR1 and CDR2: MNHEY and SVGAGI. The CDR3 is 15 amino acids.